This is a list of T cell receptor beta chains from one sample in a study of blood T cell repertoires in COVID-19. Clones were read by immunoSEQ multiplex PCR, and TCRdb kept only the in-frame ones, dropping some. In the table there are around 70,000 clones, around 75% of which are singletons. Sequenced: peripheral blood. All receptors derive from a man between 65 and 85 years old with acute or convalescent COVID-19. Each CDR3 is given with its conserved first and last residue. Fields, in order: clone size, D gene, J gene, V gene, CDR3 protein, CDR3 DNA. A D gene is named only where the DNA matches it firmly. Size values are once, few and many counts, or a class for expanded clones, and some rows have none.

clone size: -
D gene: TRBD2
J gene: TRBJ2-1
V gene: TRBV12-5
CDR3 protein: CASGSPTGRGGNEQFF
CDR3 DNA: TGTGCTAGTGGTTCCCCGACAGGCCGGGGGGGCAATGAGCAGTTCTTC

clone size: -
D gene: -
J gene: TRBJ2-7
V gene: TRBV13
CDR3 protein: CASSLEQGIEQYF
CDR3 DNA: TGTGCCAGCAGCTTAGAACAGGGCATCGAGCAGTACTTC

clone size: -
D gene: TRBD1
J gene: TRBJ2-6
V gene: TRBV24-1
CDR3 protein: CATSDAGTGVGANVLTF
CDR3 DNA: TGTGCCACCAGTGATGCCGGGACAGGGGTTGGGGCCAACGTCCTGACTTTC

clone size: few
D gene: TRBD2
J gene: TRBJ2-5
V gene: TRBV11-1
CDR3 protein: CASSLRSGGGETQYF
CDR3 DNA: TGTGCCAGCAGCTTACGGAGCGGGGGGGGAGAGACCCAGTACTTC

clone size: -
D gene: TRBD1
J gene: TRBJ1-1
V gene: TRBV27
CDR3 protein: CASSFGQGKAFF
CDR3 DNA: TGTGCCAGCAGTTTCGGACAGGGGAAAGCTTTCTTT

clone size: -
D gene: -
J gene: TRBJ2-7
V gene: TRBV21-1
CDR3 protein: CASSKADRDRDSDEQYF
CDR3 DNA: TGTGCCAGCAGCAAAGCCGACCGGGACAGGGATTCCGACGAGCAGTACTTC

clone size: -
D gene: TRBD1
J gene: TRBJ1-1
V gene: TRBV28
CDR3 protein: CASTQDRGRMNTEAFF
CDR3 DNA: TGTGCCAGCACTCAGGACAGGGGGCGGATGAACACTGAAGCTTTCTTT

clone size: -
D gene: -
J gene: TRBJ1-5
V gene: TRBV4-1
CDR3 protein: CASSPQGNSNQPQHF
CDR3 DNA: TGCGCCAGCAGCCCACAGGGCAATAGCAATCAGCCCCAGCATTTT

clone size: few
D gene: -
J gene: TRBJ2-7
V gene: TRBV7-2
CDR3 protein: CASSFTTSSYEQYF
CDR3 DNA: TGTGCCAGCAGTTTCACGACTAGTAGCTACGAGCAGTACTTC

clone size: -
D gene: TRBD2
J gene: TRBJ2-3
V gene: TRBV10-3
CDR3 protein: CAINGLAGYTDTQYF
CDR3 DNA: TGTGCCATCAATGGACTAGCGGGATACACAGATACGCAGTATTTT

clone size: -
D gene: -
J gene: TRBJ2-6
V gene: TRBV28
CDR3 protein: CASSYGDSSGANVLTF
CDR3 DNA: TGTGCCAGCAGTTACGGCGACAGCTCTGGGGCCAACGTCCTGACTTTC

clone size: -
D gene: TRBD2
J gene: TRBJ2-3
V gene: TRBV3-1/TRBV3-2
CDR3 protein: CASSQEEGLAGEDTQYF
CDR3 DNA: TGTGCCAGCAGCCAAGAAGAGGGACTAGCGGGAGAAGATACGCAGTATTTT

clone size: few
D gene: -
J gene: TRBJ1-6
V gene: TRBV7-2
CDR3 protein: CASSQTGSSYNSPLHF
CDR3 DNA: TGTGCCAGCAGCCAAACAGGGTCTTCCTATAATTCACCCCTCCACTTT

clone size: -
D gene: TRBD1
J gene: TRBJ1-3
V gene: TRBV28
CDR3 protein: CASSSRTGGLGNTIYF
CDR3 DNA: TGTGCCAGCAGTTCTCGGACAGGGGGCCTTGGAAACACCATATATTTT

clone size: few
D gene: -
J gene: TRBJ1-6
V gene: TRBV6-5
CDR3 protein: CASSYTQGRTSPLHF
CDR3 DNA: TGTGCCAGCAGTTACACGCAGGGGCGAACAAGTCCCCTCCACTTT

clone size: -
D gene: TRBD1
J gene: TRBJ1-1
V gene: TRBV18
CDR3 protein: CASSRTGDTEAFF
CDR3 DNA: TGTGCCAGCTCACGTACAGGGGACACTGAAGCTTTCTTT

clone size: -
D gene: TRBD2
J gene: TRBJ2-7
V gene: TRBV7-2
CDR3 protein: CASSFPGLGNYEQYF
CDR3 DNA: TGTGCCAGCAGCTTCCCGGGACTAGGCAACTACGAGCAGTACTTC

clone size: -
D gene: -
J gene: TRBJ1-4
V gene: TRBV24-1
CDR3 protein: CATSGDWNEKLFF
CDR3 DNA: TGTGCCACCAGCGGAGATTGGAATGAAAAACTGTTTTTT

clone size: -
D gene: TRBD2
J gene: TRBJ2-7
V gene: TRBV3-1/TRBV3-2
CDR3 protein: CASSQGLADSSYEQYF
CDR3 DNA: TGTGCCAGCAGCCAAGGACTAGCGGATAGCTCCTACGAGCAGTACTTC

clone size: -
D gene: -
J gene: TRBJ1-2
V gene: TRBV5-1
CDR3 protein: CASSLDSSNYGYTF
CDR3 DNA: TGCGCCAGCAGCTTGGACAGCTCTAACTATGGCTACACCTTC

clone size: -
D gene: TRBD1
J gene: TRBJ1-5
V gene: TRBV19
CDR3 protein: CASSIAGGDNQPQHF
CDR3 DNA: TGTGCCAGTAGTATTGCAGGGGGTGACAATCAGCCCCAGCATTTT

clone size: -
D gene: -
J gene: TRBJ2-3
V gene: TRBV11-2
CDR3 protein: CASSLVARADTQYF
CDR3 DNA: TGTGCCAGCAGCTTAGTTGCCCGGGCAGATACGCAGTATTTT

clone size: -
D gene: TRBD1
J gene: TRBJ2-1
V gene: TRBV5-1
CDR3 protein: CASKRTGASTSYNEQFF
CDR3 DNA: TGCGCCAGCAAACGGACAGGGGCGAGCACCTCCTACAATGAGCAGTTCTTC

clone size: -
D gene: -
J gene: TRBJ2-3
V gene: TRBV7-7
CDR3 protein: CASSLDFTDTQYF
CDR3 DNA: TGTGCTAGCAGCTTAGACTTCACAGATACGCAGTATTTT

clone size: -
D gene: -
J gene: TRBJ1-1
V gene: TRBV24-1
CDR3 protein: CATSGGDLNTEAFF
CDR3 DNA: TGTGCCACCAGTGGAGGAGATTTGAACACTGAAGCTTTCTTT